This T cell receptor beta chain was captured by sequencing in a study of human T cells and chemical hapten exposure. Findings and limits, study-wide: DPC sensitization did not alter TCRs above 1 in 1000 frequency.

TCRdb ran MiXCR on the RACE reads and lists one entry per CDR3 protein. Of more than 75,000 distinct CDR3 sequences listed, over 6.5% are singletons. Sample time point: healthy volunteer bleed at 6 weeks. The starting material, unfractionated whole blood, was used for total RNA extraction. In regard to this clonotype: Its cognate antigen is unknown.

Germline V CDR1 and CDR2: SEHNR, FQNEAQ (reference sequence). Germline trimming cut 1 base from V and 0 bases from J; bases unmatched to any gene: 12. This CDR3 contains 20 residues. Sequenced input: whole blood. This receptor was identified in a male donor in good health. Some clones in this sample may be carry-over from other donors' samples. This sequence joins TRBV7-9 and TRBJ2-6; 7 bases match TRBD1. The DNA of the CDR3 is TGTGCCAGCAGCTTAGGAGTAGGGGGCTCCTCATCCTCTGGGGCCAACGTCCTGACTTTC. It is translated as CASSLGVGGSSSSGANVLTF. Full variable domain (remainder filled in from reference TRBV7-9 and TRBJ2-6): DTGVSQNPRHKITKRGQNVTFRCDPISEHNRLYWYRQTLGQGPEFLTYFQNEAQLEKSRLLSDRFSAERPKGSFSTLEIQRTEQGDSAMYLCASSLGVGGSSSSGANVLTFGAGSRLTVL.